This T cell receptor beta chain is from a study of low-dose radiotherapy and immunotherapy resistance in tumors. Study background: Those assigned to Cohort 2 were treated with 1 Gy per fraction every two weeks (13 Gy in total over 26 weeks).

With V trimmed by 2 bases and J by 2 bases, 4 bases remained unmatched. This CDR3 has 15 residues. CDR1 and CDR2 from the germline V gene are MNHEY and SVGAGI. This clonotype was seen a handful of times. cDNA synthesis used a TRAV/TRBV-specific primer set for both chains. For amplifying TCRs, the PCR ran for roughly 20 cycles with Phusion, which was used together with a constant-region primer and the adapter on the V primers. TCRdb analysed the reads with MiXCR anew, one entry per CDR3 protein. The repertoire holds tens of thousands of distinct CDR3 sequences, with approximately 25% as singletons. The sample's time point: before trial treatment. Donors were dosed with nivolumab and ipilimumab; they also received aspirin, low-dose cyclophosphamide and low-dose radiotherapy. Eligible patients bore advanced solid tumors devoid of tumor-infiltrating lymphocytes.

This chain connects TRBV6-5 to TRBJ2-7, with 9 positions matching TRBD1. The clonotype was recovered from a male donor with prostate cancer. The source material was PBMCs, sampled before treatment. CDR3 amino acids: CASSYPQGAPYEQYF. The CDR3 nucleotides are TGTGCCAGCAGTTACCCACAGGGGGCACCCTACGAGCAGTACTTC.